Following are 32 T cell receptor beta chains from one sample sequenced in a study of blood T cell repertoires in COVID-19. Sequenced by immunoSEQ multiplex PCR; TCRdb stores in-frame clones only, minus some. The table shows 250,000 or so clones, with approximately 90% occurring only once. Material for sequencing was PBMCs or T cells enriched from blood (not recorded which). These receptors were taken from a middle-aged man who had been exposed to COVID-19.

The chain is built from TRBV2 and TRBJ2-1; 11 bases are shared with TRBD2. CDR3 length: 17 amino acids. Germline V CDR1 and CDR2: SNHLY, FYNNEI. J was trimmed by 3 bases and V by 2 bases; bases with no gene match: 6. CDR3 in amino acids: CASSESLAGGFYNEQFF. The CDR3 DNA follows: TGTGCCAGCAGTGAATCCTTAGCGGGAGGGTTCTACAATGAGCAGTTCTTC.

J is TRBJ2-7 and V is TRBV5-1; D perhaps matches TRBD1 (5 bases). This CDR3 comprises 14 residues. Germline V CDR1 and CDR2: SGHRS, YFSETQ. Trimming took off 2 bases at V and 5 bases at J, with 14 bases between the two ends. CDR3 residues: CASSLILKGHEQYF. CDR3 coding DNA: TGCGCCAGCAGCTTAATTTTAAAGGGGCACGAGCAGTACTTC. The whole variable domain, filled in from reference TRBV5-1 and TRBJ2-7, reads KAGVTQTPRYLIKTRGQQVTLSCSPISGHRSVSWYQQTPGQGLQFLFEYFSETQRNKGNFPGRFSGRQFSNSRSEMNVSTLELGDSALYLCASSLILKGHEQYFGPGTRLTVT.

This clone was detected only once. This chain uses TRBV5-1 with TRBJ1-2; D may be TRBD1 (6 bases). CDR1 is SGHRS and CDR2 is YFSETQ in the germline V gene. V shed 6 bases and J shed 7 bases, with 22 bases lying between them. The CDR3 length is 15 residues. This chain's CDR3 is CASNPGHQEVSGYTF. The CDR3 DNA reads as TGCGCCAGCAACCCGGGACACCAGGAGGTCAGTGGCTACACCTTC.

The V gene is TRBV27, the J gene TRBJ1-2, with 9 bases aligning to TRBD1. V lost 6 bases to trimming and J lost 7 bases; unmatched junction nucleotides: 9. The CDR3 consists of 14 residues. Germline CDR1 and CDR2: MNHEY and SMNVEV (reference sequence). In nucleotides, the CDR3 is TGTGCCAGCAGATCCGGGGGACAGGGAGTTGGCTACACCTTC. Its protein product is CASRSGGQGVGYTF.

This chain connects TRBV27 to TRBJ2-7; 8 bases map to TRBD2. Germline loops: CDR1 MNHEY, CDR2 SMNVEV (reference sequence). CDR3 size: 14 residues. V lost 6 bases, J lost 5 bases, and 9 bases stayed unmatched. CDR3 protein: CASSLSRGGDEQYF. The CDR3 DNA reads as TGTGCCAGCAGCCTCTCTCGGGGGGGGGACGAGCAGTACTTC.

The chain carries TRBV19 and TRBJ1-1, with TRBD1 as a possible D gene (5 bases). The CDR3 has 13 residues. Per germline, CDR1 LNHDA and CDR2 SQIVND (reference sequence). Trimming shortened V by 8 bases and J by 1 base, and 11 bases separated the two germline ends. This chain's CDR3 is CASGRGKNTEAFF. The CDR3 DNA sequence: TGTGCCAGTGGCCGGGGGAAGAACACTGAAGCTTTCTTT.

The chain couples TRBV11-2 to TRBJ2-1; 7 nucleotides agree with TRBD1. With 4 bases clipped from V and 4 bases from J, the junction kept 10 bases outside the gene matches. Germline loops: CDR1 SGHAT, CDR2 FQNNGV. The CDR3 is 16 residues long. The CDR3 bases are TGTGCCAGCAGCTCTAGACAGGGTTCAGGGTACAATGAGCAGTTCTTC. Amino acids: CASSSRQGSGYNEQFF.

The rearrangement links TRBV13 to TRBJ2-2, with TRBD2 as a possible D gene (6 bases). CDR3 length equals 15 residues. Trimming shortened V by 7 bases and J by 6 bases, and 18 bases separated the two germline ends. Germline-derived CDR1 and CDR2 are PRHDT and FYEKMQ (reference sequence). The CDR3 nucleotides read TGTGCCAGCATTAAGGCTCGGGAGACGGCCGGGGAGCTGTTTTTT. Translating it yields CASIKARETAGELFF.

The chain carries TRBV28 and TRBJ2-1, with 9 positions matching TRBD1. The CDR3 has 16 amino acids. Trimming cost V 6 bases and J 3 bases; bases outside gene matches: 9. Germline assignment: CDR1 MDHEN and CDR2 SYDVKM. The CDR3 nucleotides read TGTGCCAGCAGCACCCGACAGGGGGTTATCTACAATGAGCAGTTCTTC. Protein: CASSTRQGVIYNEQFF.

The gene calls are TRBV27 and TRBJ2-7; no reliable D call. With 5 bases removed from V and 3 bases from J, the gap between germline ends came to 20 bases. The CDR3 extends over 16 amino acids. The germline gives CDR1 MNHEY, CDR2 SMNVEV (reference sequence). The DNA of the CDR3 is TGTGCCAGCAGTCTCGACAACGTCCAGGCGTTCTACGAGCAGTACTTC. The encoded protein is CASSLDNVQAFYEQYF.

This clone was observed a single time. The rearrangement joins TRBV13 to TRBJ2-7; 7 positions match TRBD2. Germline V gene data show CDR1 as PRHDT and CDR2 as FYEKMQ (reference sequence). J gave up 4 bases and V 5 bases, and 11 bases lay outside the gene matches. This CDR3 is 15 amino acids long. The CDR3 spells CASSQQAGALYEQYF. Here the CDR3 DNA reads TGTGCCAGCAGCCAGCAGGCGGGAGCACTTTACGAGCAGTACTTC. Based on the CDR3 plus reference TRBV13 and TRBJ2-7, the full variable domain is AAGVIQSPRHLIKEKRETATLKCYPIPRHDTVYWYQQGPGQDPQFLISFYEKMQSDKGSIPDRFSAQQFSDYHSELNMSSLELGDSALYFCASSQQAGALYEQYFGPGTRLTVT.

This chain joins TRBV25-1 and TRBJ2-7; 8 bases agree with TRBD1. Per the germline V gene, CDR1 is MGHDK and CDR2 is SYGVNS. V lost 6 bases and J lost 0; bases outside the gene matches: 4. CDR3 length: 14 residues. The CDR3 protein is CASRGTGTSYEQYF. CDR3 DNA sequence: TGTGCCAGCAGGGGGACAGGTACCTCCTACGAGCAGTACTTC.

The chain combines TRBV29-1 with TRBJ2-1; the match to TRBD2 covers 11 bases. CDR1 and CDR2 from the germline V gene are SQVTM and ANQGSEA. The CDR3 consists of 14 residues. Trimming cost V 6 bases and J 2 bases; bases outside gene matches: 3. The CDR3 spells CSVGTSGTYNEQFF. The CDR3 region has the DNA TGCAGCGTCGGGACTAGCGGCACCTACAATGAGCAGTTCTTC.

The J gene is TRBJ2-7, the V gene TRBV7-9; D is possibly TRBD2 (5 bases). The germline gives CDR1 SEHNR, CDR2 FQNEAQ (reference sequence). This CDR3 spans 13 amino acids. V lost 4 bases and J lost 5, with 12 bases in between. CDR3 in amino acids: CASSSERGDEQYF. The CDR3 DNA reads TGTGCCAGCAGCTCTGAACGGGGAGACGAGCAGTACTTC.

The rearrangement uses TRBV6-5 and TRBJ2-7; D unresolved. This CDR3 contains 15 residues. Germline values: CDR1 MNHEY, CDR2 SVGAGI. V gave up 2 bases and J gave up 0 bases, with 11 bases separating them. The CDR3 DNA is TGTGCCAGCAGTTACGGGCCCATAAGCTCCTACGAGCAGTACTTC. This codes for CASSYGPISSYEQYF.

The chain couples TRBV11-3 to TRBJ2-7; TRBD2 aligns across 9 bases. Looked up from germline, CDR1 is SGHNT and CDR2 is YENEEA. Germline trimming cut 7 bases from V and 6 bases from J; bases unmatched to any gene: 10. This CDR3 has 14 amino acids. The DNA of the CDR3 is TGTGCCAGCACCTTTAGCGGGAGTCTGAGCGAGCAGTACTTC. Translating gives CASTFSGSLSEQYF.

This clone was detected only a few times. V gene TRBV19 combines with J gene TRBJ2-7; D perhaps matches TRBD1 (5 bases). This CDR3 region has 15 residues. CDR1 and CDR2 (germline): LNHDA, SQIVND (reference sequence). Deletions cut 1 base from V and 3 bases from J, with 13 bases between. CDR3 bases: TGTGCCAGTAGTATAGGTGAAGACAGACGCTACGAGCAGTACTTC. As protein: CASSIGEDRRYEQYF.

The rearrangement links TRBV29-1 to TRBJ2-3; D call uncertain. The CDR3 sequence is 11 residues long. V gave up 0 bases and J gave up 9 bases, with 7 bases separating them. Germline CDR1 reads SQVTM; CDR2 reads ANQGSEA. CDR3 DNA: TGCAGCGTTGAAGAACGCGCGACGCAGTATTTT. This codes for CSVEERATQYF.

As DNA, the CDR3 is TGTGCCAGCAGCGGTTCCGGGACATCAGGTCAGCCCCAGCATTTT. Its protein is CASSGSGTSGQPQHF. The chain joins TRBV9 to TRBJ1-5; possible D gene TRBD1, 6 bases. Per the germline V gene, CDR1 is SGDLS and CDR2 is YYNGEE. V was shortened by 3 bases and J by 6 bases, with 16 bases between the two germline ends. This CDR3 region has 15 residues.

This chain uses TRBV5-1 with TRBJ2-1, with 9 bases fitting TRBD1. Trimming took 4 bases from V and 7 from J; bases not matched to a gene: 6. CDR3 size: 14 residues. CDR1 is SGHRS and CDR2 is YFSETQ in the germline V gene. This CDR3 is CASSKRQGDNEQFF. CDR3 nucleotide sequence: TGCGCCAGCAGCAAAAGACAGGGGGATAATGAGCAGTTCTTC.

This clone was seen only once. V usage is TRBV7-9 and J usage is TRBJ1-5; no clear D gene. The CDR3 runs 13 residues. The ends were cut back, 6 bases at V and 1 base at J, with 7 bases in the middle. CDR1 is SEHNR and CDR2 is FQNEAQ in the germline V gene (reference sequence). In nucleotides, the CDR3 is TGTGCCAGCAGTCTAGACAGCAATCAGCCCCAGCATTTT. It is translated as CASSLDSNQPQHF.

The chain combines TRBV24-1 with TRBJ2-4; 7 bases align to TRBD1. The CDR3 is 14 amino acids. In germline, CDR1 is KGHDR, CDR2 SFDVKD. V lost 4 bases to trimming and J lost 6 bases; unmatched junction nucleotides: 5. CDR3 protein: CATSEQGQSNIQYF. For the CDR3, the DNA is TGTGCCACCAGTGAACAGGGACAGTCAAACATTCAGTACTTC.

The chain uses TRBV28 and TRBJ2-2; possible D gene TRBD1, 6 bases. CDR1 and CDR2 from the germline V gene are MDHEN and SYDVKM. The CDR3 is 15 residues long. V was shortened by 2 bases and J by 0 bases, with 7 bases between the two germline ends. The DNA of the CDR3 is TGTGCCAGCAGTTTACAGGGGACGAACACCGGGGAGCTGTTTTTT. This gives the protein CASSLQGTNTGELFF. The whole variable domain, filled in from reference TRBV28 and TRBJ2-2, reads DVKVTQSSRYLVKRTGEKVFLECVQDMDHENMFWYRQDPGLGLRLIYFSYDVKMKEKGDIPEGYSVSREKKERFSLILESASTNQTSMYLCASSLQGTNTGELFFGEGSRLTVL.

The rearrangement joins TRBV30 to TRBJ1-5; D possibly corresponds to TRBD1 (5 bases). Germline V gene lookup returns CDR1 GTSNPN and CDR2 SVGIG (reference sequence). This CDR3 has 17 residues. V lost 1 base to trimming and J lost 1 base, with 17 bases between them. Here the CDR3 reads CAWSAGTSAGSNQPQHF. The DNA of the CDR3 is TGTGCCTGGAGTGCCGGGACCTCAGCGGGCAGCAATCAGCCCCAGCATTTT.

The V gene is TRBV5-4, the J gene TRBJ1-3, with D unresolved. Looked up from germline, CDR1 is SGHNT and CDR2 is YYREEE (reference sequence). Trimming took 0 bases from V and 0 from J, leaving 10 bases between them. This CDR3 region has 16 residues. CDR3 loop: CASSLELAHSGNTIYF. The CDR3 DNA follows: TGTGCCAGCAGCTTGGAGTTGGCACACTCTGGAAACACCATATATTTT.

This chain links TRBV12-3 or TRBV12-4 with TRBJ1-3, with D unresolved. This CDR3 has 12 amino acids. V gave up 5 bases and J gave up 6 bases, with 8 bases separating them. This CDR3 reads CASSSRENTIYF. Here the CDR3 DNA reads TGTGCCAGCAGTAGCCGGGAAAACACCATATATTTT.

The chain recombines TRBV30 with TRBJ2-7, with a possible D match to TRBD2 (5 bases). The germline V and J ends were trimmed by 4 bases and 0 bases, with 10 bases remaining between them. The germline V gene encodes CDR1 GTSNPN and CDR2 SVGIG (reference sequence). The CDR3 has 13 residues. The CDR3 DNA is TGTGCCTGGACTATGGGGAGCTCCTACGAGCAGTACTTC. Translating it yields CAWTMGSSYEQYF.

The V call is TRBV4-2, the J call TRBJ1-5, with TRBD1 identical over 8 bases. Germline V gives CDR1 LGHNA, CDR2 YNFKEQ. V was clipped by 4 bases and J by 5 bases; unmatched bases: 7. CDR3 length: 15 residues. CDR3 sequence (DNA): TGTGCCAGCAGCCTTACAGGGGGTTCGGATCAGCCCCAGCATTTT. Residues: CASSLTGGSDQPQHF.

The gene calls are TRBV28 and TRBJ2-1; 7 bases match TRBD2. From germline, CDR1 is MDHEN and CDR2 SYDVKM. The CDR3 covers 16 residues. The J segment lost 6 bases and the V segment lost 6 bases, leaving 14 bases of the junction unmatched. The CDR3 loop is CASRLPFGGSSNEQFF. Written as DNA, the CDR3 is TGTGCCAGCAGGCTCCCCTTCGGGGGGAGTTCCAATGAGCAGTTCTTC. Full variable domain (remainder filled in from reference TRBV28 and TRBJ2-1): DVKVTQSSRYLVKRTGEKVFLECVQDMDHENMFWYRQDPGLGLRLIYFSYDVKMKEKGDIPEGYSVSREKKERFSLILESASTNQTSMYLCASRLPFGGSSNEQFFGPGTRLTVL.

J is TRBJ2-1 and V is TRBV6-2 or TRBV6-3; 9 bases map to TRBD2. CDR3 length: 14 amino acids. J lost 8 bases, V lost 3 bases, and 5 bases had no gene match. The germline V gene encodes CDR1 MNHEY and CDR2 SVGEGT. CDR3 nucleotide sequence: TGTGCCAGCAGTTATCAGCGGGAGGTCGATGAGCAGTTCTTC. Translating gives CASSYQREVDEQFF.

The chain uses TRBV13 and TRBJ2-7, with TRBD2 as a possible D gene (5 bases). The V end lost 1 base, the J end lost 1 base, and 17 bases lay between the germline ends. The germline gives CDR1 PRHDT, CDR2 FYEKMQ (reference sequence). The CDR3 sequence is 17 residues long. The CDR3 here is CASSLELSIERSYEQYF. The CDR3 region has the DNA TGTGCCAGCAGCTTAGAGCTCTCGATTGAGCGGTCCTACGAGCAGTACTTC.

The rearrangement joins TRBV19 to TRBJ1-6; TRBD1 matches 9 bases. V was pared by 4 bases and J by 10 bases, with 8 bases of the junction left unmatched. Germline CDR1 and CDR2: LNHDA and SQIVND (reference sequence). The CDR3 has 15 amino acids. The DNA of the CDR3 is TGTGCCAGTAGTAGGACCGGGACAGGGAACTCACCCCTCCACTTT. The encoded protein is CASSRTGTGNSPLHF. The full variable domain, its missing parts supplied by reference TRBV19 and TRBJ1-6, is DGGITQSPKYLFRKEGQNVTLSCEQNLNHDAMYWYRQDPGQGLRLIYYSQIVNDFQKGDIAEGYSVSREKKESFPLTVTSAQKNPTAFYLCASSRTGTGNSPLHFGNGTRLTVT.